Listed here are 8 T cell receptor beta chains from one sample, sequenced in a study. Tregs were sorted as CD4+CD25+CD127-/low cells. TCRdb re-analysed the 5' RACE reads in MiXCR, keeping a single row per CDR3 protein. The sample includes around 44,000 distinct CDR3 sequences, around 20% of them seen just once. The specimen sequenced was Tregs sorted from blood. The receptors derive from a female donor with breast cancer.

This clonotype was seen ten or more times. The rearrangement links TRBV12-3 or TRBV12-4 to TRBJ2-7; D is perhaps TRBD1 (5 bases). V was clipped by 2 bases and J by 3 bases, with 11 bases between them. This CDR3 is 14 amino acids long. Here the CDR3 reads CASSLQGNVYEQYF. CDR3 nucleotide sequence: TGTGCCAGCAGTTTACAGGGAAATGTCTACGAGCAGTACTTC.

Comments on this clonotype: A read error may explain this, as a much larger clone is one base away. V usage is TRBV9 and J usage is TRBJ1-1; D is perhaps TRBD1 (5 bases). This CDR3 region has 15 residues. Germline-derived CDR1 and CDR2 are SGDLS and YYNGEE. The CDR3 sequence is CASSGGNPRNTEALF. The CDR3 nucleotides are TGTGCCAGCAGCGGGGGGAACCCGCGTAACACTGAAGCTCTCTTT.

This clonotype has only a few counts. One base away lies a much larger clone, so this may be a sequencing read error. The conserved closing phenylalanine or tryptophan is absent in this CDR3, likely reflecting a read error. The gene calls are TRBV6-5 and TRBJ1-5, with 9 bases lining up with TRBD1. V gave up 6 bases and J gave up 4 bases; unmatched junction bases: 1. CDR3 length: 13 residues. Per germline, CDR1 MNHEY and CDR2 SVGAGI. Here the CDR3 reads CASRTGGNQPQHL. The CDR3 DNA reads TGTGCCAGCAGGACAGGGGGGAATCAGCCCCAGCATTTA.

This clonotype has just a few counts. The chain's CDR3 is CASYSSGSLDEQFF. The CDR3 DNA sequence: TGTGCCAGCTATAGTAGCGGGAGCTTGGATGAGCAGTTCTTC. This chain links TRBV12-3 or TRBV12-4 with TRBJ2-1; 9 nucleotides line up with TRBD2. J lost 8 bases, V lost 8 bases, and 10 bases had no gene match. The CDR3 covers 14 residues.

This clonotype was counted at least ten times. This chain joins TRBV12-3 or TRBV12-4 and TRBJ1-5; 10 bases match TRBD1. The CDR3 is made up of 15 amino acids. V was clipped by 3 bases and J by 5 bases; unmatched bases: 4. The CDR3 reads CASSFTTGGYQPQHF. Written as DNA, the CDR3 is TGTGCCAGCAGTTTTACGACAGGGGGCTATCAGCCCCAGCATTTT.

This clonotype was counted only a few times. This rearrangement joins TRBV2 to TRBJ2-1; TRBD2 matches 7 bases. The CDR3 is 15 amino acids. V lost 7 bases to trimming and J lost 5 bases; unmatched junction nucleotides: 11. Germline V gives CDR1 SNHLY, CDR2 FYNNEI. The CDR3 protein is CASTRIRAGDNEQFF. The CDR3 DNA sequence: TGTGCCAGCACCCGAATTCGGGCGGGAGACAATGAGCAGTTCTTC. Drawing the rest from reference TRBV2 and TRBJ2-1, the complete variable domain is EPEVTQTPSHQVTQMGQEVILRCVPISNHLYFYWYRQILGQKVEFLVSFYNNEISEKSEIFDDQFSVERPDGSNFTLKIRSTKLEDSAMYFCASTRIRAGDNEQFFGPGTRLTVL.

This clonotype was observed a few times. The chain links TRBV24-1 to TRBJ2-4, with 7 nucleotides matching TRBD2. Germline CDR1 KGHDR, CDR2 SFDVKD. This CDR3 has 14 amino acids. V shed 4 bases and J 1 base; nucleotides not matched to a gene: 0. The CDR3 sequence: CATSDGRAKNIQYF. As DNA, the CDR3 is TGTGCCACCAGTGACGGGAGGGCCAAAAACATTCAGTACTTC.

The table lists this clonotype with many counts. The chain has TRBV12-3 or TRBV12-4 and TRBJ2-3; D is unresolved. The ends were cut back, 3 bases at V and 2 bases at J, with 3 bases in the middle. The CDR3 is 12 amino acids. In DNA, the CDR3 is TGTGCCAGCAGTTTGGTCACAGATACGCAGTATTTT. Protein: CASSLVTDTQYF.